These 8 T cell receptor beta chains were sequenced from one sample in a study of cytomegalovirus exposure and HLA in healthy donors. Both 60 Vbeta primers and 13 Jbeta primers went into the PCR. The method was immunoSEQ multiplex PCR; TCRdb's version includes in-frame clones alone and lacks a portion of them. The repertoire consists of 50,000 to 70,000 clones, with 60% to 80% occurring once and the leading ten covering 3%. Sequenced: PBMCs. These receptors all stem from a girl under 18 in good health and CMV-seropositive.

The rearrangement links TRBV7-9 to TRBJ2-1; 10 nucleotides match TRBD2. The CDR3 contains 15 residues. J gave up 3 bases and V 11 bases, and 10 bases lay outside the gene matches. Germline V lookup: CDR1 SEHNR, CDR2 FQNEAQ (reference sequence). The CDR3 sequence is CAQSLAGGDYNEQFF. As DNA, the CDR3 is TGTGCCCAAAGCTTAGCGGGGGGTGACTACAATGAGCAGTTCTTC.

Turning to this clone: One junction end disagrees with the germline gene, perhaps due to a read error. CDR3 nucleotide sequence: TGCGCCAGCAGTGAGACCCTCACACATACGCAGTATTTT. This encodes CASSETLTHTQYF. J is TRBJ2-3 and V is TRBV10-1, with D unclear. Germline values: CDR1 WNHNN, CDR2 SYGVQD (reference sequence). CDR3 length: 13 residues.

This clone was observed a few times. The V and J genes are TRBV4-3 and TRBJ1-1; D uncertain. The V end was cut by 1 base, the J end by 1 base, with 4 bases between. CDR3 size: 13 residues. Germline CDR1 is LGHNA and CDR2 is YSLEER. CDR3 nucleotide sequence: TGCGCCAGCAGCCAAGGGCAGAACACTGAAGCTTTCTTT. This codes for CASSQGQNTEAFF.

The rearrangement joins TRBV2 to TRBJ2-2; TRBD2 is a possible D gene (5 bases). V was cut by 6 bases and J by 4 bases, with 18 bases left in between. This CDR3 region has 16 residues. Germline V gene lookup returns CDR1 SNHLY and CDR2 FYNNEI. In DNA, the CDR3 is TGTGCCAGCAGGGTCCCCTCCGGGGTCGGCACCGGGGAGCTGTTTTTT. Amino acids: CASRVPSGVGTGELFF.

A single count supports this clone. In DNA form, the CDR3 reads TGTGCCACCCGGGGGGTCAATCAGCCCCAGCATTTT. It yields the protein CATRGVNQPQHF. The chain uses TRBV28 and TRBJ1-5; D might be TRBD1 (5 bases). This CDR3 has 12 amino acids. Germline CDR1 is MDHEN and CDR2 is SYDVKM. The ends were cut back, 10 bases at V and 3 bases at J, with 10 bases in the middle.

This clone has a single count. J is TRBJ2-7 and V is TRBV6-1; the match to TRBD1 covers 7 bases. The CDR3 has 16 residues. The J segment lost 3 bases and the V segment lost 2 bases, leaving 10 bases of the junction unmatched. The germline V gene has CDR1 MNHNS and CDR2 SASEGT. DNA for the CDR3: TGTGCCAGCAGTGAATTACCGGGACAGATATGCTACGAGCAGTACTTC. Translation gives CASSELPGQICYEQYF.

The chain recombines TRBV4-2 with TRBJ2-1; D remains ambiguous. Germline loops: CDR1 LGHNA, CDR2 YNFKEQ. The CDR3 has 15 amino acids. V shed 2 bases and J shed 6 bases, with 14 bases lying between them. For the CDR3, the DNA is TGTGCCAGCAGCCAAAATCCTCCAGGCCCCAATGAGCAGTTCTTC. As protein: CASSQNPPGPNEQFF.

The J gene is TRBJ2-1, the V gene TRBV27; maybe TRBD2 (6 bases). The CDR3 runs to 14 residues. From germline, CDR1 is MNHEY and CDR2 SMNVEV (reference sequence). Trimming removed 3 bases at V and 4 bases at J, with 10 bases between. CDR3 coding DNA: TGTGCCAGCAGTTTCGGGAGAAAGTACAATGAGCAGTTCTTC. Its protein product is CASSFGRKYNEQFF.